This TCR beta chain emerged from a study of identical twins (TCRdb year 2016). A note on the overall study: The study deep-sequenced TCR alpha and beta repertoires from monozygotic twins, unrelated adults of various ages and cord blood to test whether fetal clonotypes persist. Replicate twin experiments were performed at different times using different library preparation protocols to rule out contamination. Study-wide findings and limitations: Abundant cord blood beta clonotypes carried fewer insertions; young adult naive repertoires showed a weaker similar trend, while memory repertoires showed none. Excess twin sharing in beta out-of-frame sequences was weaker because fewer shared sequences lowered the signal-to-noise ratio. Invariant T cells such as MAIT and iNKT could partly confound zero-insertion analyses, though diverse VJ usage argued against this for most clonotypes. Compared with coincidental sharing between unrelated individuals, out-of-frame TCR alpha sequences shared between twins had an excess of sequences with low generation probability. Out-of-frame TCR alpha sharing in monozygotic twins was systematically underestimated by recombination models, whereas sharing between unrelated individuals was in agreement with the recombination models. Because the same donors could not be followed over many years, conclusions were based on cross-sectional statistical analysis.

Only healthy Caucasian donors were included. Three pairs of female monozygotic twins, all aged 18 to 29 years, were included in the twin cohort. Peripheral blood mononuclear cells were the source from which RNA for the TCR libraries was isolated. Library creation used 5' RACE. Sequencing relied on an Illumina HiSeq 2000. A universal primer binding site was added through template switching, and the final cDNA carried a unique molecular identifier so that TCR cDNA molecules could be counted accurately. First-strand cDNA for TCR alpha and beta chains was synthesized from specific primers in the conserved constant-segment region. To control for contamination, each cDNA library was double barcoded with a SMART-Mk sample barcode plus Illumina barcodes. TruSeq adapter sequences, together with Illumina sample barcodes, were added in two successive PCR steps. The TCR alpha and beta cDNA libraries were sequenced on the Illumina HiSeq platform using custom primers. Turning to the authors' computational methods: Unique molecular identifiers were extracted from raw reads with MiGEC, and CDR3 positions were determined with MiXCR. Recombination models were inferred per individual with the repgenHMM and IGoR tools using an EM algorithm. Shared clonotype analysis was performed with the tcR package in R, normalizing sharing by the product of cloneset sizes. To study raw recombination free of thymic and clonal selection effects, out-of-frame nonproductive sequences were analyzed. TCRdb handled the public reads itself, with Q25 trimming in fastp and clone calling in MiXCR, and kept productive beta chains. When rows share a CDR3 protein, they turn into one entry using the most common DNA and genes. TCRdb's processing, not the authors' own work, is the source of the V and J calls. The sample yields about 730,000 distinct CDR3 sequences; roughly 20% were counted once. Together, the top ten hold 4% to 4.5% of the sample.

This clonotype has more than one count but fewer than ten. Its target antigen remains unknown. The record has no base qualities; no much larger clone is one base away. V was cut back by 9 bases and J by 5 bases, leaving a gap of 15 bases between them. The CDR3 measures 13 amino acids from cysteine to phenylalanine. Here the CDR3 DNA is all that survives: 39 bases in frame from base 1. The germline V gene provides CDR1 KGHDR and CDR2 SFDVKD. These records were also assigned to another study, of T cells expressing NK-cell markers. In that second paper, the authors write: Three sorted T-cell subsets (CD3+CD56+NKG2C+, CD3+CD56+NKG2C- and CD3+CD56-NKG2C+) from roughly 8 donors had their TCR beta-chain repertoires profiled. Among the eight sequenced donors, only one was HCMV-seronegative, while the other seven were HCMV-seropositive. In several experiments an anti-gammadeltaTCR antibody was added to restrict sorting to alphabetaTCR-expressing T cells. In several donors, the dominant CD3+CD56+NKG2C+ clonotypes ranked among the top 10 CD8+ clonotypes, making up roughly 1.0-8% of CD8+ T cells. Those dominant clonotypes were again the most abundant among CD3+CD56-NKG2C+ cells in a handful of donors, at about 28.3-65%. It remained unclear whether the expanded NKG2C-expressing T cell clones were specific for HCMV antigens. The study sequenced eight donors, all healthy volunteers chosen at random: three men and five women. HCMV serostatus was determined by detecting HCMV-specific IgG in serum with a commercial ELISA kit. For roughly six donors, bulk peripheral blood T-cell repertoires were additionally sequenced from unsorted PBMC. Reads were demultiplexed and grouped by UMI with MIGEC, and clonotypes were assembled and quantified with MiTCR. Only TCR cDNA sequences supported by at least two reads were kept to exclude erroneous sequences. The tcR package was used for downstream repertoire analysis, with clonotypes matched between fractions based on CDR3 nucleotide sequence plus V segment. VDJmatch was used to annotate antigen specificity against VDJdb, with one amino acid substitution allowed in CDR3.

The sequence joins TRBV24-1 to TRBJ2-5, with an unclear D gene assignment. The clonotype originates from a woman aged 18-30 years in good health. Sequencing used PBMCs. Here the CDR3 is given as CATPTGLGETQYF. The DNA reads as follows: TGTGCCACCCCGACGGGCCTGGGGGAGACCCAGTACTTC.